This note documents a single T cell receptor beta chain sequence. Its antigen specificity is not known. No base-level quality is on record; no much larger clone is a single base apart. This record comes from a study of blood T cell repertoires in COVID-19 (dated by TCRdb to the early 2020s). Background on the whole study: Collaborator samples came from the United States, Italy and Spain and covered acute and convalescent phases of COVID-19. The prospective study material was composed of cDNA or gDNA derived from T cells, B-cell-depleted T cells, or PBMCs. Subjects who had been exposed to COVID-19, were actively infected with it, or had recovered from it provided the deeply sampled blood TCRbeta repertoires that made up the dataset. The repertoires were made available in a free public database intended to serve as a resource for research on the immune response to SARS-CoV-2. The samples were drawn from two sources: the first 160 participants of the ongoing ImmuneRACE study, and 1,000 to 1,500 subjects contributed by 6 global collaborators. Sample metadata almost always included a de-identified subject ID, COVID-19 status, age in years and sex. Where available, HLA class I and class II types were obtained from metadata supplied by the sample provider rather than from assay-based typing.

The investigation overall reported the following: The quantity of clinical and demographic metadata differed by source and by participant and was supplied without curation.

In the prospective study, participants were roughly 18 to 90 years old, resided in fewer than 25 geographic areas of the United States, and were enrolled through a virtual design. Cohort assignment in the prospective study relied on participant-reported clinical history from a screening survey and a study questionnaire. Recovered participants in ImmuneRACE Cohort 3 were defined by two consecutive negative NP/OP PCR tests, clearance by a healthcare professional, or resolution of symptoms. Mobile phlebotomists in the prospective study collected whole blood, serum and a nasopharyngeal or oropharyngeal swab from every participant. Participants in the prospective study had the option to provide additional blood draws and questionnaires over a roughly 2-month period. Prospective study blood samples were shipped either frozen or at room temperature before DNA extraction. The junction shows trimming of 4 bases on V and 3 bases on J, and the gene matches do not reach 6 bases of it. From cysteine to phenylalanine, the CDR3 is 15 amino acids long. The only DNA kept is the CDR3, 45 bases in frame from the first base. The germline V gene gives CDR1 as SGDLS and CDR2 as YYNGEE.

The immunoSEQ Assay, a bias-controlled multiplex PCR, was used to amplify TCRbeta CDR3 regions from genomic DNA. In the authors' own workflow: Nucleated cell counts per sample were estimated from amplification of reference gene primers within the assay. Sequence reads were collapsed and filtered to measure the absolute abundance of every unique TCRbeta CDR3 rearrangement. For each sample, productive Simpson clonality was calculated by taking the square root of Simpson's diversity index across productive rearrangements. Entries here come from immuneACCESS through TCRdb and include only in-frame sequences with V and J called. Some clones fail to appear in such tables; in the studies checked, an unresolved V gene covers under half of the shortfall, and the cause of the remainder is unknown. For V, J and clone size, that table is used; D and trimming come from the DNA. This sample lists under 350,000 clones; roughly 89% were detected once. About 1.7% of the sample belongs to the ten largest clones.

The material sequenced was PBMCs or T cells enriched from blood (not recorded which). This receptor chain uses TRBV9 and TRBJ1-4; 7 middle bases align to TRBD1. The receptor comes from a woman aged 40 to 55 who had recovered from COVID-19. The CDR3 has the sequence CASSLRDSANEKLFF. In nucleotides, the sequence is TGTGCCAGCAGCCTACGGGACAGCGCTAATGAAAAACTGTTTTTT.